A selection of T cell receptor beta chains follows, all from one sample in a study of cytomegalovirus exposure and HLA in healthy donors. Sequencing was performed with immunoSEQ multiplex PCR; in TCRdb, only in-frame clones are kept and a portion is missing. In the table there are about 180,000 clones, about 72% of which are singletons. The sample consisted of PBMCs. The receptors come from a human donor in good health. CDR3s include the opening cysteine and the closing phenylalanine or tryptophan. D genes are given only for firm matches. Clone size appears in some rows only: once, few, many, or a class for an expanded clone.

J gene	V gene	D gene	clone size	CDR3 protein	CDR3 DNA
TRBJ2-7	TRBV27	TRBD1	few	CASSSGTVKFYEQYF	TGTGCCAGCAGTTCCGGGACAGTGAAATTCTACGAGCAGTACTTC
TRBJ1-1	TRBV6-1	-	once	CATRWGDNTEAFF	TGTGCCACCCGGTGGGGGGACAACACTGAAGCTTTCTTT
TRBJ1-5	TRBV19	-	-	CASSPGRGNQPQHF	TGTGCCAGTAGCCCCGGCCGGGGCAATCAGCCCCAGCATTTT
TRBJ1-2	TRBV27	-	-	CASSLTPGTYGYTF	TGTGCCAGCAGTTTAACGCCCGGGACTTATGGCTACACCTTC
TRBJ2-1	TRBV19	-	-	CASSIVAHNEQFF	TGTGCCAGTAGTATAGTCGCGCACAATGAGCAGTTCTTC
TRBJ2-7	TRBV5-1	TRBD1	-	CASSWGQSAYEQYF	TGCGCCAGCAGCTGGGGACAGTCGGCCTACGAGCAGTACTTC
TRBJ2-1	TRBV29-1	-	-	CSVEVRGSYNEQFF	TGCAGCGTTGAAGTCAGGGGCTCCTACAATGAGCAGTTCTTC
TRBJ1-1	TRBV27	TRBD1	-	CASGANDRVEAFF	TGTGCCAGCGGAGCAAACGACAGGGTTGAAGCTTTCTTT
TRBJ2-2	TRBV10-3	TRBD2	-	CAISGPAGRGDTGELFF	TGTGCCATCAGTGGGCCTGCGGGGAGGGGAGACACCGGGGAGCTGTTTTTT
TRBJ1-5	TRBV30	-	-	CAWSVLDSGPQHF	TGTGCCTGGAGTGTTTTGGACTCAGGGCCCCAGCATTTT
TRBJ1-1	TRBV11-3	-	-	CASSLASDSEAFF	TGTGCCAGCAGCTTAGCATCCGACAGTGAAGCTTTCTTT
TRBJ1-2	TRBV6-1	TRBD1	-	CASSELITGEGYTF	TGTGCCAGCAGTGAGTTGATTACAGGGGAGGGCTACACCTTC
TRBJ1-2	TRBV6-5	TRBD1	-	CASNEGAHGYTF	TGTGCCAGCAATGAGGGGGCTCATGGCTACACCTTC
TRBJ2-6	TRBV30	TRBD1	-	CAWCTLLGQGGSGANVLTF	TGTGCCTGGTGTACTCTTCTGGGACAGGGGGGCTCTGGGGCCAACGTCCTGACTTTC
TRBJ1-2	TRBV5-5	-	-	CASSSQRGAEGYTF	TGTGCCAGCAGCTCCCAGCGGGGGGCCGAGGGCTACACCTTC
TRBJ1-1	TRBV6-5	TRBD1	few	CASSDRGRNTEAFF	TGTGCCAGCAGCGACAGGGGCCGGAACACTGAAGCTTTCTTT
TRBJ1-2	TRBV30	-	-	CAWSRMSQGNYGYTF	TGTGCCTGGAGTAGAATGTCTCAGGGGAACTATGGCTACACCTTC
TRBJ2-7	TRBV5-5	TRBD2	few	CASSLEPSGGREQYF	TGTGCCAGCAGCTTGGAGCCTAGCGGGGGGCGTGAGCAGTACTTC
TRBJ2-3	TRBV6-1	TRBD2	-	CASSEGRGSSTDTQYF	TGTGCCAGCAGTGAAGGGCGGGGGTCTAGCACAGATACGCAGTATTTT
TRBJ2-1	TRBV4-1	-	few	CASSPFEGDSYNEQFF	TGCGCCAGCAGCCCCTTCGAGGGGGACTCCTACAATGAGCAGTTCTTC
TRBJ2-3	TRBV7-8	-	-	CASSTGTQGDTQYF	TGTGCCAGCAGCACAGGGACGCAGGGGGATACGCAGTATTTT
TRBJ1-1	TRBV6-5	TRBD1	-	CASSYSTGITEAFF	TGTGCCAGCAGTTACTCGACAGGGATCACTGAAGCTTTCTTT
TRBJ2-1	TRBV21-1	-	few	CASSRTPGQGTRQQFF	TGTGCCAGCAGCAGAACCCCGGGACAAGGTACCCGCCAGCAGTTCTTC
TRBJ2-5	TRBV7-9	-	-	CASSPVMARDQETQYF	TGTGCCAGCAGTCCAGTCATGGCGAGGGACCAAGAGACCCAGTACTTC
TRBJ2-7	TRBV7-9	TRBD1	-	CASSPVDRVAYEQYF	TGTGCCAGCAGCCCAGTCGACAGGGTCGCCTACGAGCAGTACTTC
TRBJ2-3	TRBV5-1	TRBD1	-	CASSIDRATDTQYF	TGCGCCAGCAGTATAGACAGGGCCACAGATACGCAGTATTTT
TRBJ1-1	TRBV5-1	TRBD1	-	CASSFQQTGATEAFF	TGCGCCAGCAGCTTCCAGCAAACAGGGGCCACTGAAGCTTTCTTT
TRBJ2-3	TRBV4-2	TRBD2	-	CASSQRTSGGIDTQYF	TGTGCCAGCAGCCAACGGACTAGCGGGGGAATAGATACGCAGTATTTT
TRBJ2-7	TRBV4-1	TRBD1	-	CASSPNRGDYEQYF	TGCGCCAGCAGCCCAAACAGGGGCGACTACGAGCAGTACTTC
TRBJ1-1	TRBV30	TRBD1	-	CAWSGSGGPEAFF	TGTGCCTGGAGTGGATCAGGGGGGCCTGAAGCTTTCTTT
TRBJ2-1	TRBV19	TRBD2	-	CASSISSGGPSGEQFF	TGTGCCAGTAGTATCTCTAGCGGGGGCCCCTCGGGGGAGCAGTTCTTC
TRBJ2-1	TRBV11-3	TRBD1	-	CASSLEQGNEQFF	TGTGCCAGCAGCTTAGAACAGGGGAATGAGCAGTTCTTC
TRBJ1-5	TRBV12-5	-	-	CASGRSPRVSLLEPQHF	TGTGCTAGTGGTCGATCCCCCCGGGTGTCCCTCTTGGAGCCCCAGCATTTT
TRBJ1-2	TRBV6-5	TRBD1	-	CASRIGQGANYGYTF	TGTGCCAGCAGAATTGGACAGGGAGCTAACTATGGCTACACCTTC
TRBJ2-1	TRBV5-1	-	many	CASSLSGGYNEQFF	TGCGCCAGCAGCTTGAGCGGAGGATACAATGAGCAGTTCTTC
TRBJ1-1	TRBV11-2	TRBD1	-	CASRRTGVTEAFF	TGTGCCAGCAGACGGACAGGGGTCACTGAAGCTTTCTTT
TRBJ2-5	TRBV10-3	TRBD2	-	CAISDAGTSGGETQYF	TGTGCCATCAGCGATGCCGGGACTAGCGGTGGAGAGACCCAGTACTTC
TRBJ2-7	TRBV6-1	-	-	CASSEVGQGMQYF	TGTGCCAGCAGTGAAGTGGGGCAGGGGATGCAGTACTTC
TRBJ1-1	TRBV18	-	-	CASSPSKNTEAFF	TGTGCCAGCTCACCATCCAAGAACACTGAAGCTTTCTTT
TRBJ2-1	TRBV7-8	TRBD1	-	CASSYRQGTYNEQFF	TGTGCCAGCAGCTACAGACAGGGCACGTACAATGAGCAGTTCTTC
TRBJ1-5	TRBV2	TRBD1	-	CASREDRGEGQPQHF	TGTGCCAGCAGAGAGGACAGGGGAGAGGGTCAGCCCCAGCATTTT
TRBJ1-1	TRBV5-6	-	-	CASSLVIQRGTEAFF	TGTGCCAGCAGCTTGGTTATCCAGCGGGGGACTGAAGCTTTCTTT
TRBJ2-4	TRBV21-1	-	-	CASLVENIQYF	TGTGCCAGCTTGGTCGAGAACATTCAGTACTTC
TRBJ2-5	TRBV28	TRBD2	-	CASSPRRRERETQYF	TGTGCCAGCAGTCCCCGCCGGCGGGAGAGGGAGACCCAGTACTTC
TRBJ2-2	TRBV5-1	-	-	CASRTTSNTGELFF	TGCGCCAGCAGGACGACTTCGAACACCGGGGAGCTGTTTTTT
TRBJ1-3	TRBV7-2	-	once	CASSDRRYSGNTIYF	TGTGCCAGCAGCGACCGCAGGTACTCTGGAAACACCATATATTTT
TRBJ2-5	TRBV6-6	TRBD2	-	CASSYSGGGEGTQYF	TGTGCCAGCAGTTACTCAGGTGGGGGGGAGGGGACCCAGTACTTC
TRBJ2-1	TRBV5-1	TRBD1	-	CATGTGGSEQFF	TGCGCCACCGGGACAGGGGGGAGTGAGCAGTTCTTC
TRBJ2-1	TRBV27	-	few	CASSLSFRGAYNEQFF	TGTGCCAGCAGTTTATCGTTCAGGGGGGCCTACAATGAGCAGTTCTTC
TRBJ2-7	TRBV18	TRBD2	-	CATSTGGYEQYF	TGTGCCACCTCCACGGGGGGCTACGAGCAGTACTTC
TRBJ2-1	TRBV5-4	-	-	CASSFDTGSYNEQFF	TGTGCCAGCAGCTTTGACACTGGCTCCTACAATGAGCAGTTCTTC
TRBJ1-4	TRBV2	TRBD1	-	CASSQGAPQEKLFF	TGTGCCAGCAGTCAGGGGGCGCCCCAGGAAAAACTGTTTTTT
TRBJ2-2	TRBV7-2	-	once	CASSQWDFANTGELFF	TGTGCCAGCAGCCAGTGGGACTTCGCGAACACCGGGGAGCTGTTTTTT
TRBJ1-1	TRBV29-1	TRBD1	-	CSVKRGGRGQGDTEAFF	TGCAGCGTTAAGAGGGGGGGCCGAGGACAGGGGGATACTGAAGCTTTCTTT
TRBJ1-1	TRBV13	-	-	CASSAVGGWTEAFF	TGTGCCAGCAGCGCCGTAGGAGGGTGGACTGAAGCTTTCTTT
TRBJ1-2	TRBV7-8	-	-	CASNEVRGNYGYTF	TGTGCCAGCAACGAAGTCCGGGGGAACTATGGCTACACCTTC
TRBJ2-7	TRBV11-2	TRBD1	-	CASSNRDRGEYEQYF	TGTGCCAGCAGCAACCGGGACAGGGGGGAGTACGAGCAGTACTTC
TRBJ2-7	TRBV7-9	-	-	CASSGDSYEQYF	TGTGCCAGCAGCGGTGACAGCTACGAGCAGTACTTC